This T cell receptor (beta chain) derives from a study of cytomegalovirus exposure and HLA in healthy donors. Study-wide results and caveats: A later analysis linked a missense DCLRE1C variant to TCR beta V- and J-gene trimming. Information on immune exposure was restricted to one variable (CMV serostatus).

In the PCR, 60 Vbeta and 13 Jbeta primers were used. The assay was immunoSEQ multiplex PCR, and TCRdb's table has in-frame clones only and misses some. The table shows about 190,000 clones, with around 81% occurring only once. The CDR3 length is 14 residues. CDR1 is SGDLS, CDR2 YYNGEE, per germline. The V end lost 2 bases, the J end lost 4 bases, and 11 bases lay between the germline ends. Details on this clone: Its antigen is as yet unknown.

This TCR derives from a woman in her fifties or sixties in good health and CMV-seropositive. Source material: PBMCs. The chain combines TRBV9 with TRBJ2-3; a possible D gene is TRBD1 (6 bases). The CDR3 sequence is CASSVRQGPDTQYF. The CDR3 bases are TGTGCCAGCAGCGTGAGGCAGGGGCCAGATACGCAGTATTTT.